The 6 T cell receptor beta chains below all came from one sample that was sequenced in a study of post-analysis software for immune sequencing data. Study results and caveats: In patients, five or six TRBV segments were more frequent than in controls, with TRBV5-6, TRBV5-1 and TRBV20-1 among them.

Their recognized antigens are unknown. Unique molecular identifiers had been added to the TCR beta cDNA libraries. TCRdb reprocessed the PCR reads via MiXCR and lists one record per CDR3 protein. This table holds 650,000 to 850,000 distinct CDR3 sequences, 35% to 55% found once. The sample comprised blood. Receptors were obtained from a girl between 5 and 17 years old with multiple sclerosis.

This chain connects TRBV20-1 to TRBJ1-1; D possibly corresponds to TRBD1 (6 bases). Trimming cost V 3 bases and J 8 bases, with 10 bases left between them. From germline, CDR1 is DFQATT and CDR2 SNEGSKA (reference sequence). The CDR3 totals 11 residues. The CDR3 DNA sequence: TGCAGTGCTAGGGGTGGGGGCGAAGCTTTCTTT. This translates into CSARGGGEAFF.

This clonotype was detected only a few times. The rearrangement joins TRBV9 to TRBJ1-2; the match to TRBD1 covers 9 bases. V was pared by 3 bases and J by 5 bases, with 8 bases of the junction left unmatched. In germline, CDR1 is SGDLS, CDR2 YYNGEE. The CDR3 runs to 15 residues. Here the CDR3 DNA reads TGTGCCAGCAGCGCCGGGACAGGGCAGAGGTATGGCTACACCTTC. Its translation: CASSAGTGQRYGYTF.

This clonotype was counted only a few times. CDR3 coding DNA: TGTGCCAGCAGGCTACAGAATCAGCCCCAGCATTTT. Translating gives CASRLQNQPQHF. The genes are TRBV12-3 or TRBV12-4 and TRBJ1-5; the D is unclear. The CDR3 is 12 residues long. The germline V and J ends were trimmed by 6 bases and 4 bases, with 7 bases remaining between them.

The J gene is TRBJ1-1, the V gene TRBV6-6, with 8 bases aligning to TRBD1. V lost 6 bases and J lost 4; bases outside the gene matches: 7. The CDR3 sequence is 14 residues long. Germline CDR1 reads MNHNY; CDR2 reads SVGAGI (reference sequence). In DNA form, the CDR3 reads TGTGCCAGCAGCGACAGGGGAGAGGGCACTGAAGCTTTCTTT. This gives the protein CASSDRGEGTEAFF.

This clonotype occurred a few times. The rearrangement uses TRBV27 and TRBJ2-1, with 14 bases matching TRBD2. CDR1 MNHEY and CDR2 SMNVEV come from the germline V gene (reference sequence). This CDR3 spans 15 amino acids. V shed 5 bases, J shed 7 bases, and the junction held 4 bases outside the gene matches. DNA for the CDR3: TGTGCCAGCAGTCCCGGGACTAGCGGGGGTAATGAGCAGTTCTTC. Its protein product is CASSPGTSGGNEQFF.

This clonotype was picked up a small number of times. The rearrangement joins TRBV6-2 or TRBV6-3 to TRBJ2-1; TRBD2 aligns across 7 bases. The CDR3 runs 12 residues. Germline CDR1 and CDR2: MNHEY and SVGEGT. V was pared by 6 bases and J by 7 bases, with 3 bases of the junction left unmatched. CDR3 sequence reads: CASRGRANEQFF. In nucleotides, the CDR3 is TGTGCCAGCAGGGGGAGGGCGAATGAGCAGTTCTTC.